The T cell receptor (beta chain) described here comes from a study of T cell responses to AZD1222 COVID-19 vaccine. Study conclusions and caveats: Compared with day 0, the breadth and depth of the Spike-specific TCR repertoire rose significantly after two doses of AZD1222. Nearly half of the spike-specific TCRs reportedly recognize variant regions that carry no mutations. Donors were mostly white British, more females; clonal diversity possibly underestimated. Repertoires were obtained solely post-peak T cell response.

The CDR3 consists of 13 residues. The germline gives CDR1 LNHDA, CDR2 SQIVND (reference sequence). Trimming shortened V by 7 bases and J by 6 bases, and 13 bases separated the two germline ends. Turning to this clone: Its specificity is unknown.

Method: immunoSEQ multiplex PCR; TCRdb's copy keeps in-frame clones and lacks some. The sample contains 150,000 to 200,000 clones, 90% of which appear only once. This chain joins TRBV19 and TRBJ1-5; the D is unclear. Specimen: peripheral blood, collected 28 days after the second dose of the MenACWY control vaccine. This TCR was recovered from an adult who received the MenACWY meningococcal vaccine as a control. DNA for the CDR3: TGTGCCAGTACCACCGGGAACGGTCAGCCCCAGCATTTT. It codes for CASTTGNGQPQHF. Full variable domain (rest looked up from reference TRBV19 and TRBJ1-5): DGGITQSPKYLFRKEGQNVTLSCEQNLNHDAMYWYRQDPGQGLRLIYYSQIVNDFQKGDIAEGYSVSREKKESFPLTVTSAQKNPTAFYLCASTTGNGQPQHFGDGTRLSIL.